This passage covers 15 T cell receptor beta chains from one sample sequenced in a study of blood T cell dynamics during melanoma immunotherapy. TCRdb's copy holds only in-frame clones and misses some; the assay was immunoSEQ multiplex PCR. The repertoire holds tens of thousands of clones, with around nine tenths as singletons. Time point of the sample: pre-treatment baseline. The material was blood, obtained from a patient treated with checkpoint blockade. All receptors come from a human donor with melanoma.

The chain employs TRBV5-1 and TRBJ2-2; D uncertain. The length of the CDR3 is 14 residues. CDR1 SGHRS and CDR2 YFSETQ come from the germline V gene. The V end lost 3 bases, the J end lost 0 bases, and 6 bases lay between the germline ends. The CDR3 is CASSSDPNTGELFF. CDR3 coding DNA: TGCGCCAGCAGCTCTGATCCGAACACCGGGGAGCTGTTTTTT.

The V gene is TRBV29-1, the J gene TRBJ1-2; 8 nucleotides agree with TRBD1. V shed 4 bases and J 3 bases; nucleotides not matched to a gene: 7. The CDR3 consists of 14 residues. Germline CDR1 is SQVTM and CDR2 is ANQGSEA. The CDR3 DNA reads as TGCAGCGTTGGGCACAGGGGGGAAGACTATGGCTACACCTTC. It specifies CSVGHRGEDYGYTF.

The rearrangement links TRBV18 to TRBJ1-1; D is unresolved. This CDR3 comprises 13 residues. Deletions cut 3 bases from V and 0 bases from J, with 5 bases between. Germline V gene lookup returns CDR1 KGHSH and CDR2 LQKENI. As DNA, the CDR3 is TGTGCCAGCTCACCCGGGCTGAACACTGAAGCTTTCTTT. This gives the protein CASSPGLNTEAFF.

The V call is TRBV27, the J call TRBJ1-6; D uncertain. V lost 2 bases to trimming and J lost 6 bases, with 11 bases between them. CDR3 length equals 15 residues. CDR1 MNHEY and CDR2 SMNVEV come from the germline V gene (reference sequence). DNA for the CDR3: TGTGCCAGCAGTTTAAATGCGGCTGCTAATTCACCCCTCCACTTT. This sequence encodes CASSLNAAANSPLHF.

The chain carries TRBV29-1 and TRBJ1-2; D possibly corresponds to TRBD1 (6 bases). The V end was cut by 7 bases, the J end by 8 bases, with 17 bases between. The CDR3 has 12 amino acids. The V gene's germline CDR1 is SQVTM and CDR2 ANQGSEA. Here the CDR3 reads CSAQTGPRGYTF. In nucleotides, the CDR3 is TGCAGCGCCCAGACAGGTCCACGGGGCTACACCTTC.

J is TRBJ2-1 and V is TRBV7-2, with 10 bases fitting TRBD2. The V and J ends lost 4 bases and 5 bases, in that order; junction bases with no gene match: 5. The CDR3 is 15 residues long. The germline gives CDR1 SGHTA, CDR2 FQGNSA. The CDR3 loop reads CASSSVAGGNNEQFF. The CDR3 DNA is TGTGCCAGCAGCTCTGTAGCGGGAGGTAACAATGAGCAGTTCTTC. The full variable domain, in which reference TRBV7-2 and TRBJ2-1 provide the parts outside the CDR3, is GAGVSQSPSNKVTEKGKDVELRCDPISGHTALYWYRQSLGQGLEFLIYFQGNSAPDKSGLPSDRFSAERTGGSVSTLTIQRTQQEDSAVYLCASSSVAGGNNEQFFGPGTRLTVL.

The chain employs TRBV11-1 and TRBJ2-4, with 9 bases that match TRBD1. The CDR3 consists of 14 residues. Germline V gene lookup returns CDR1 SGHAT and CDR2 FQDESV (reference sequence). V gave up 4 bases and J gave up 6 bases; unmatched junction bases: 4. This chain's CDR3 is CASSWDRAGNIQYF. For the CDR3, the DNA is TGTGCCAGCAGCTGGGACAGGGCTGGAAACATTCAGTACTTC.

The V and J genes are TRBV2 and TRBJ1-4; 9 bases map to TRBD1. Germline CDR1 is SNHLY and CDR2 is FYNNEI. The CDR3 runs to 14 residues. The ends lost 7 bases at V and 11 bases at J; junction bases unmatched: 11. Here the CDR3 DNA reads TGTGCCAGCATTGAGGGACAGGGACCCTCCAAACTGTTTTTT. It translates to CASIEGQGPSKLFF.

The genes are TRBV15 and TRBJ2-7, with D perhaps being TRBD1 or TRBD2 (6 bases each). Trimming pared 1 base from V and 5 bases from J, leaving 15 bases between. The CDR3 covers 15 residues. CDR1 and CDR2 (germline): LNHNV, YYDKDF (reference sequence). CDR3 sequence: CATSRGGAGLNEQYF. CDR3 DNA sequence: TGTGCCACCAGCAGAGGGGGGGCAGGGTTGAACGAGCAGTACTTC.

V and J are TRBV11-2 and TRBJ2-3; TRBD2 matches at 11 bases. Germline values: CDR1 SGHAT, CDR2 FQNNGV. This CDR3 spans 15 amino acids. V shed 3 bases and J 5 bases; nucleotides not matched to a gene: 4. The CDR3 DNA is TGTGCCAGCAGCTTTAGCGGGAGGGCCGGAGATACGCAGTATTTT. Its translation: CASSFSGRAGDTQYF.

The V call is TRBV27, the J call TRBJ1-1, with D perhaps matching TRBD1 (5 bases). The CDR3 runs 14 residues. Between the trimmed V and J ends, which lost 7 bases and 3 bases, there was a span of 15 bases. The germline gives CDR1 MNHEY, CDR2 SMNVEV (reference sequence). The CDR3 DNA follows: TGTGCCAGCAACTGGGGGGAAGGGGACACTGAAGCTTTCTTT. Protein sequence: CASNWGEGDTEAFF.

The rearrangement joins TRBV27 to TRBJ1-6; D gene uncertain. The V end was cut by 0 bases, the J end by 5 bases, with 14 bases between. The CDR3 length is 17 residues. The germline V gene encodes CDR1 MNHEY and CDR2 SMNVEV (reference sequence). The CDR3 sequence is CASSLSSPAVDNSPLHF. CDR3 DNA sequence: TGTGCCAGCAGTTTATCGAGCCCGGCGGTAGATAATTCACCCCTCCACTTT.

J is TRBJ1-5 and V is TRBV2; D possibly corresponds to TRBD1 (5 bases). Germline CDR1 reads SNHLY; CDR2 reads FYNNEI. Trimming took off 4 bases at V and 9 bases at J, with 16 bases between the two ends. The CDR3 extends over 14 amino acids. The CDR3 loop is CASSVLGSRGPQHF. DNA for the CDR3: TGTGCCAGCAGTGTTCTGGGGTCGAGGGGGCCCCAGCATTTT.

There are a few counts of this clone. The chain uses TRBV5-1 and TRBJ2-7, with a tentative D call TRBD1 (6 bases). The CDR3 spans 15 residues. Germline V gives CDR1 SGHRS, CDR2 YFSETQ. Trimming cost V 0 bases and J 3 bases, with 13 bases left between them. The CDR3 protein is CASSLDTGSRYEQYF. The CDR3 DNA follows: TGCGCCAGCAGCTTGGACACAGGGTCTCGCTACGAGCAGTACTTC.

This chain uses TRBV5-8 with TRBJ1-3; tentative D call: TRBD1 (6 bases). Deletions cut 2 bases from V and 3 bases from J, with 9 bases between. Germline CDR1 and CDR2: SGHTS and YDEGEE. The CDR3 length is 14 residues. This CDR3 reads CASSFRGFGNTIYF. The CDR3 DNA follows: TGTGCCAGCAGCTTCAGGGGTTTTGGAAACACCATATATTTT.